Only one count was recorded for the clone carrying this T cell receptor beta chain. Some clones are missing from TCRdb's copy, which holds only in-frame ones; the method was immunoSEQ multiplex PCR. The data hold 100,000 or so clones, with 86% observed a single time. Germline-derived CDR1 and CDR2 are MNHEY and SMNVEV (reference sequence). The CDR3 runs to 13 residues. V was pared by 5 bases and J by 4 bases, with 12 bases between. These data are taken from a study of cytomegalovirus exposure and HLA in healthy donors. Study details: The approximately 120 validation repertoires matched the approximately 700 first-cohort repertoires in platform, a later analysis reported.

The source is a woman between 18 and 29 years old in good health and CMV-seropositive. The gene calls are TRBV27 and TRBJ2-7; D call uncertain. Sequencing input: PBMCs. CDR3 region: CASSPRPGYEQYF. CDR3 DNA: TGTGCCAGCAGTCCCAGGCCAGGTTACGAGCAGTACTTC.